These T cell receptor beta chains were read from a single sample in a study of PD-1 blockade in classical Hodgkin lymphoma. Measured with immunoSEQ multiplex PCR; TCRdb has only the in-frame clones, and not every one. Here the sample spans tens of thousands of clones, around 90% being singletons. Sample: peripheral blood mononuclear cells (PBMCs), taken before the fourth cycle of nivolumab. These receptors all stem from a human donor with classical Hodgkin lymphoma. Each CDR3 is given with its conserved first and last residue. D genes are given only for firm matches.

length	V	D	J	CDR3
14	TRBV29-1	NA	TRBJ1-4	CSVEDPATNEKLFF
17	TRBV4-1	NA	TRBJ1-5	CASSQEIGQFFNQPQHF
15	TRBV5-1	NA	TRBJ2-1	CASSFGLPTYNEQFF
12	TRBV2	NA	TRBJ2-1	CASPPGSNEQFF
18	TRBV9	NA	TRBJ2-1	CASSVANRETSKYNEQFF
15	TRBV10-3	TRBD2	TRBJ2-1	CAISESVAGLNEQFF
14	TRBV6-6	NA	TRBJ1-2	CASSYSQQYYGYTF
16	TRBV7-2	NA	TRBJ2-1	CASTLGGLAVYNEQFF
17	TRBV19	NA	TRBJ1-5	CASKAGRSRGDNQPQHF
15	TRBV6-4	TRBD2	TRBJ2-2	CASSDLAGGTGELFF
14	TRBV5-6	NA	TRBJ1-1	CASSLKTVITEAFF
12	TRBV5-1	NA	TRBJ2-7	CASSLESYEQYF
17	TRBV27	NA	TRBJ1-4	CASSLSDDRQSNEKLFF
17	TRBV9	NA	TRBJ2-3	CASSVSGGGGGTDTQYF
15	TRBV28	NA	TRBJ2-2	CASSAALANTGELFF
17	TRBV9	NA	TRBJ1-3	CASSVGYRGAGGNTIYF